This is a list of T cell receptor beta chains from one sample in a study of OX40 agonist ivuxolimab in advanced cancers. Method: immunoSEQ multiplex PCR; TCRdb's copy keeps in-frame clones and lacks some. The sample includes approximately 78,000 clones, roughly nine tenths seen only once; the top ten take approximately 0.98%. The specimen was CD4+ or CD8+ T cells sorted from blood, collected in a trial of the OX40 agonist ivuxolimab. These receptors were collected from an adult with an advanced solid tumor such as melanoma, head and neck, liver or kidney cancer. Both conserved end residues are trimmed from each CDR3. Fields, in order: V gene, CDR3 length, CDR3 protein.

TRBV7-8 13 ASSFRLAAYNEQF
TRBV2 11 ASKIGGETEAF
TRBV18 12 ASSPQGPRETQY
TRBV5-6 13 ASSLSGQGPYGYT
TRBV5-4 13 ASSIPDREIKTQY
TRBV2 11 ATTGHPNEKLF
TRBV19 16 ATPSRDPESTPNNEQF
TRBV28 13 ASSLMRDGADTQY
TRBV5-1 12 ASSLHRGQAEQY
TRBV11-3 12 ASSSGRTGNTIY
TRBV28 12 ASRTLTPSGEQY
TRBV27 14 ASSLSGLAGTDTQY